The 26 T cell receptor beta chains below all came from one sample that was sequenced in a study of blood T cells in healthy people across ages (dated by TCRdb to between 2015 and 2017). Library preparation used 5' RACE. The listed sequencing device is Illumina HiSeq 2500. A second PCR of about 7 to 12 cycles was run with a J-beta primer mix and a sample-barcoded 5' primer. TCRdb reprocessing: public reads trimmed at Q25 with fastp, clones called with MiXCR, in-frame beta chains kept. Each record represents a unique CDR3 protein, reported with the most common genes and DNA among its rows. Counted in this sample were approximately 680,000 distinct CDR3 sequences; about 30% of them appeared once. The top ten clones comprise about 16% of the sample. The sample taken for sequencing was blood. These receptors were obtained from an elderly woman in good health. Donor details come from another sample of the same person, matched by shared clones.

As regards this clonotype: It may be a read error: a sequence one base away is much more abundant. The genes are TRBV24-1 and TRBJ2-5; 7 bases align to TRBD2. The length of the CDR3 is 13 residues. CDR1 is KGHDR and CDR2 is SFDVKD in the germline V gene. The junction had 1 base not matched to a gene; V was cut back by 7 bases and J by 0 bases. CDR3 coding DNA: TGTGCCACCAGGGGAGGGTACCAAGAGACCCAGTACTTC. As protein: CATRGGYQETQYF.

This clonotype was detected a few times. The CDR3, as DNA: TGTGCCAGCAGATTCCAGGGGGCTCTGGGTGAGACCCAGTACTTC. As protein: CASRFQGALGETQYF. This chain connects TRBV27 to TRBJ2-5; TRBD1 matches at 8 bases. The CDR3 is 15 amino acids. After removal of 6 bases from V and 5 bases from J, the junction contained 11 bases not matched to a gene. Per germline, CDR1 MNHEY and CDR2 SMNVEV (reference sequence).

Note on this clonotype: The CDR3 carries no conserved terminal phenylalanine or tryptophan, so it likely arises from a read error. The rearrangement uses TRBV7-2 and TRBJ1-2, with D unresolved. CDR1 SGHTA and CDR2 FQGNSA come from the germline V gene. V lost 5 bases to trimming and J lost 8 bases, with 21 bases between them. The length of the CDR3 is 15 residues. CDR3 nucleotide sequence: TGTGCCAGCAGCCCAACGGCACAAATAATGGGCGGCTACACCTGC. Translation: CASSPTAQIMGGYTC.

This clonotype was counted once. For the CDR3, the DNA is TGTGCCAGCAGCTTCGTGATCGATGTGCAGTTCTTC. Amino acids: CASSFVIDVQFF. This chain links TRBV7-9 with TRBJ2-1; D not certain. Trimming pared 3 bases from V and 12 bases from J, leaving 12 bases between. CDR3 length: 12 amino acids. CDR1 and CDR2 from the germline V gene are SEHNR and FQNEAQ (reference sequence).

The CDR3 loop reads CASSQDSRGEAFF. The CDR3 coding sequence is TGTGCCAGCAGCCAAGACAGCAGGGGGGAAGCTTTCTTT. V is TRBV3-1 and J is TRBJ1-1; 7 bases map to TRBD1. CDR1 and CDR2 (germline): LGHDT, YNNKEL (reference sequence). This CDR3 spans 13 amino acids. Trimming at V came to 0 bases and at J to 8 bases, leaving 3 bases not matched to a gene.

The rearrangement joins TRBV6-2 or TRBV6-3 to TRBJ2-3; D may be TRBD2 (5 bases). Trimming took 2 bases from V and 6 from J, leaving 9 bases between them. Germline V lookup: CDR1 MNHEY, CDR2 SVGEGT. The CDR3 spans 13 residues. CDR3 in DNA: TGTGCCAGCAGTTACGACTCGGGGGATACGCAGTATTTT. Translation: CASSYDSGDTQYF.

This clonotype was observed a handful of times. The chain links TRBV6-6 to TRBJ2-4, with 7 bases that match TRBD2. Germline values: CDR1 MNHNY, CDR2 SVGAGI (reference sequence). Unmatched junction bases numbered 12, after V lost 0 bases and J lost 7 bases. CDR3 length: 17 amino acids. In DNA, the CDR3 is TGTGCCAGCAGTTACTCGTATCCGGGGGGAGGGTTGAACATTCAGTACTTC. This encodes CASSYSYPGGGLNIQYF.

This clonotype appeared a few times. This may stem from a read error, because a much larger clone lies one nucleotide away. The CDR3, as DNA: TGCAGGGGAGCGGGGGGTACAGATACGCAGTATTTT. Translated, it gives CRGAGGTDTQYF. This chain uses TRBV20-1 with TRBJ2-3, with TRBD2 matching 9 bases. CDR3 length equals 12 residues. Germline CDR1 DFQATT, CDR2 SNEGSKA (reference sequence).

This clonotype was picked up many times. The chain joins TRBV7-2 to TRBJ2-7, with a weak D call TRBD1 (6 bases). CDR3 length: 13 residues. V was pared by 5 bases and J by 2 bases, with 10 bases between. Germline CDR1 reads SGHTA; CDR2 reads FQGNSA. Written as DNA, the CDR3 is TGTGCCAGCAGCCCAGGGGTTGCCTACGAGCAGTACTTC. Protein sequence: CASSPGVAYEQYF.

The sample holds many counts of this clonotype. The V and J genes are TRBV4-3 and TRBJ1-5; D is undetermined. Germline V lookup: CDR1 LGHNA, CDR2 YSLEER. V was cut by 0 bases and J by 6 bases, with 6 bases left in between. The CDR3 loop spans 13 amino acids. Here the CDR3 reads CASSQDGSQPQHF. CDR3 nucleotide sequence: TGCGCCAGCAGCCAAGATGGATCTCAGCCCCAGCATTTT.

This clonotype was detected ten times or more. The chain carries TRBV12-3 or TRBV12-4 and TRBJ1-2; D remains unclear. This CDR3 is built from 13 residues. Trimming removed 2 bases from V and 2 bases from J, with 6 bases in between. As DNA, the CDR3 is TGTGCCAGCAGTTTATTGGGGAACTATGGCTACACCTTC. Its protein is CASSLLGNYGYTF.

This clonotype has only a few counts. This chain connects TRBV27 to TRBJ1-5, with a possible D match to TRBD1 (6 bases). The germline CDR1 and CDR2 sequences are MNHEY and SMNVEV (reference sequence). V lost 6 bases and J 4 bases, leaving 34 bases between the germline ends. The CDR3 is made up of 21 amino acids. CDR3 residues: CASSALPRAGERRGFNQPQHF. CDR3 DNA sequence: TGTGCCAGCAGCGCTTTACCCCGCGCCGGGGAGCGAAGGGGGTTTAATCAGCCCCAGCATTTT.

J is TRBJ1-2 and V is TRBV7-2, with 8 nucleotides matching TRBD1. V gave up 6 bases and J gave up 4 bases; unmatched junction bases: 10. Germline-derived CDR1 and CDR2 are SGHTA and FQGNSA. The CDR3 contains 15 residues. This CDR3 reads CASRIRDRLFYGYTF. The CDR3 DNA is TGTGCCAGCAGGATCCGGGACAGGCTATTCTATGGCTACACCTTC.

A word on this clonotype: One base away lies a much larger clone, so this may be a sequencing read error. This chain links TRBV29-1 with TRBJ2-1, with a tentative D call TRBD2 (6 bases). V shed 1 base and J shed 2 bases, with 9 bases lying between them. Per the germline V gene, CDR1 is SQVTM and CDR2 is ANQGSEA. The CDR3 is made up of 14 amino acids. CDR3 in amino acids: CSVEVADPYNEQFF. In DNA form, the CDR3 reads TGCAGCGTTGAAGTAGCGGACCCCTACAATGAGCAGTTCTTC.

This clonotype showed up many times. The chain uses TRBV3-1 and TRBJ1-2; a weak D match, TRBD1 (6 bases). The CDR3 is 16 residues long. Germline CDR1 and CDR2: LGHDT and YNNKEL (reference sequence). V was shortened by 0 bases and J by 3 bases, with 14 bases between the two germline ends. CDR3 region: CASSQEGGAPHYGYTF. In DNA form, the CDR3 reads TGTGCCAGCAGCCAAGAAGGGGGGGCCCCTCACTATGGCTACACCTTC.

This clonotype was detected only once. J is TRBJ2-2 and V is TRBV7-2; 10 bases line up with TRBD2. The CDR3 consists of 18 residues. The germline V gene encodes CDR1 SGHTA and CDR2 FQGNSA. Trimming removed 4 bases from V and 5 bases from J; junction bases left unmatched: 13. Here the CDR3 DNA reads TGTGCCAGCAGCTCGGGGTCTCTAGCGGGGGCCCTGACCGGGGAGCTGTTTTTT. It yields the protein CASSSGSLAGALTGELFF.

The chain recombines TRBV19 with TRBJ2-5; D may match TRBD1 or TRBD2 (5 bases each). The CDR3 totals 13 residues. CDR1 and CDR2 (germline): LNHDA, SQIVND (reference sequence). V lost 5 bases to trimming and J lost 5 bases, with 12 bases between them. The CDR3 loop is CASSVAWGETQYF. CDR3 DNA sequence: TGTGCCAGTAGTGTGGCTTGGGGGGAGACCCAGTACTTC.

The chain has TRBV4-1 and TRBJ2-7; unclear D gene. V lost 9 bases and J 2 bases, leaving 17 bases between the germline ends. The CDR3 is 14 residues long. Looked up from germline, CDR1 is MGHRA and CDR2 is YSYEKL. CDR3 residues: CARPLEGSTYEQYF. The CDR3 DNA sequence: TGCGCCAGGCCCCTGGAAGGATCTACCTACGAGCAGTACTTC.

This clonotype showed up just a few times. It may be a read error: a sequence one base away is much more abundant. The V call is TRBV7-2, the J call TRBJ2-4, with D possibly being TRBD1 or TRBD2 (5 bases each). This CDR3 has 14 residues. Germline-derived CDR1 and CDR2 are SGHTA and FQGNSA. V gave up 4 bases and J gave up 4 bases, with 11 bases separating them. CDR3: CASSWGLRKNIQYF. The CDR3 DNA reads as TGTGCCAGCAGCTGGGGGTTAAGAAAAAACATTCAGTACTTC.

There are a few counts of this clonotype. This sequence joins TRBV20-1 and TRBJ1-1, with TRBD1 identical over 9 bases. There are 13 residues in the CDR3. Trimming took 6 bases from V and 6 from J; bases not matched to a gene: 8. Germline CDR1 DFQATT, CDR2 SNEGSKA (reference sequence). The CDR3: CSAGGQGEAEAFF. CDR3 in DNA: TGCAGTGCGGGGGGACAGGGTGAGGCTGAAGCTTTCTTT.

This clonotype was found many times. The chain uses TRBV20-1 and TRBJ2-5; D not certain. Germline CDR1 reads DFQATT; CDR2 reads SNEGSKA (reference sequence). This CDR3 region has 13 residues. The V gene lost 6 bases and the J gene lost 4 bases, with 15 bases spanning the gap. CDR3: CSATSGLGETQYF. The DNA for the CDR3 is TGCAGTGCGACCTCGGGTCTAGGAGAGACCCAGTACTTC.

This clonotype was seen repeatedly, ten times or more. V and J are TRBV30 and TRBJ2-7, with 9 bases lining up with TRBD1. J was trimmed by 0 bases and V by 4 bases; bases with no gene match: 1. The CDR3 runs to 13 residues. Germline-derived CDR1 and CDR2 are GTSNPN and SVGIG (reference sequence). The CDR3 DNA reads as TGTGCCTGGACGACAGGGGGCTCCTACGAGCAGTACTTC. This gives the protein CAWTTGGSYEQYF.

This rearrangement joins TRBV5-1 to TRBJ2-5; the match to TRBD2 covers 12 bases. The closer fit of TRBJ2-7 to the DNA end suggests the J call may be wrong. Germline CDR1 reads SGHRS; CDR2 reads YFSETQ. This CDR3 is 15 amino acids long. CDR3 amino acids: CASSLRLAGVYEQYF. The CDR3 DNA sequence: TGCGCCAGCAGCTTGCGACTAGCGGGGGTCTACGAGCAGTACTTC.

This clonotype came up many times. The chain is built from TRBV7-2 and TRBJ2-7, with TRBD1 matching over 8 bases. CDR3 length: 15 residues. The V gene's germline CDR1 is SGHTA and CDR2 FQGNSA. J lost 6 bases, V lost 3 bases, and 10 bases had no gene match. Here the CDR3 DNA reads TGTGCCAGCAGCTTCCAGGACAGGGCAGAGGCCGAGCAGTACTTC. Protein product: CASSFQDRAEAEQYF.

This clonotype was found many times. Just one base apart from a much larger clone, this may be a read error. CDR3 sequence reads: CASSIGPGRVNEQYF. CDR3 nucleotides: TGTGCCAGCAGTATCGGACCCGGACGTGTCAATGAGCAGTACTTC. The rearrangement joins TRBV6-2 or TRBV6-3 to TRBJ2-5, with D uncertain. V lost 5 bases, J lost 11 bases, and 24 bases lay in between. Germline CDR1 MNHEY, CDR2 SVGEGT. This CDR3 region has 15 residues.

V and J are TRBV7-6 and TRBJ2-3; D gene unclear. CDR1 is SGHVS and CDR2 is FNYEAQ in the germline V gene. This CDR3 region has 14 residues. V was trimmed by 1 base and J by 5 bases, leaving 10 bases between them. The CDR3 DNA is TGTGCCAGCAGCTTAGGGACCGACCAAGATACGCAGTATTTT. This sequence encodes CASSLGTDQDTQYF.